This T cell receptor beta chain emerged from a study of early T cells in non-severe SARS-CoV-2 infection. This CDR3 region has 14 residues. From germline, CDR1 is SGHRS and CDR2 YFSETQ. Trimming left V 4 bases short and J 4 bases short, with 15 bases between. Tagging with unique molecular identifiers was applied to individual cDNA molecules. One entry per CDR3 protein results from TCRdb running MiXCR on the 5' RACE reads. The sample lists tens of thousands of distinct CDR3 sequences; about 6.3% were seen once. There are many counts of this clonotype. Sequencing was performed on whole blood, taken at baseline. The source is an adult who was a healthcare worker with PCR-confirmed SARS-CoV-2 infection or an uninfected control (not recorded which). V is TRBV5-1 and J is TRBJ2-7; TRBD1 or TRBD2 may be the D gene (5 bases each). The CDR3 loop is CASSQGPEGYEQYF. The CDR3 DNA is TGCGCCAGCAGCCAGGGACCAGAGGGGTACGAGCAGTACTTC.